This TCR beta chain emerged from a study of cytomegalovirus exposure and HLA in healthy donors. Data came from immunoSEQ multiplex PCR; TCRdb stores just in-frame clones and leaves some out. The data show 150,000 to 180,000 clones, 80% to 90% seen once. V lost 0 bases to trimming and J lost 0 bases, with 17 bases between them. This CDR3 comprises 18 residues. Germline V gene sequence: CDR1 LNHDA, CDR2 SQIVND (reference sequence). The receptor was derived from a man in his late teens or twenties in good health and CMV-seropositive. The source material was PBMCs. The rearrangement uses TRBV19 and TRBJ1-2; the D is unclear. CDR3 sequence: CASSIDLGRERTNYGYTF. CDR3 sequence (DNA): TGTGCCAGTAGTATAGATCTAGGGAGGGAGAGAACTAACTATGGCTACACCTTC.